The rows below give T cell receptor beta chains drawn from one sample of a study. MiXCR was run by TCRdb on the 5' RACE reads, yielding one entry per CDR3 protein. The table lists 40,000 to 55,000 distinct CDR3 sequences, about a fifth of them singletons. Sequences were obtained from Tregs sorted from a lymph node. These TCRs come from a female donor with breast cancer. CDR3s include the opening cysteine and the closing phenylalanine or tryptophan. D genes are given only for firm matches. The listing skips clone size in some rows; elsewhere it reads once, few, many or a size class.

TRBV9	TRBD2	16	NA	TRBJ2-1	TGTGCCAGCAGCGAAGTGGGACTAGCCCAATTAGATGAGCAGTTCTTC	CASSEVGLAQLDEQFF
TRBV6-1	TRBD1	15	NA	TRBJ2-7	TGTGCCAGCAGTGAACGGACAGGGGGTGGCTACGAGCAGTACTTC	CASSERTGGGYEQYF
TRBV5-4	NA	11	NA	TRBJ2-1	TGTGCCAGCAGCGTGTACAATGAGCAGTTCTTC	CASSVYNEQFF
TRBV20-1	NA	11	few	TRBJ2-1	TGCAGTGCTCCCGACAACAATGAGCAGTTCTTC	CSAPDNNEQFF
TRBV7-9	NA	16	NA	TRBJ2-3	TGTGCCAGCAGCTTAGCGCGACCCGGACTCCGGGATACGCAGTATTTT	CASSLARPGLRDTQYF
TRBV5-4	NA	13	NA	TRBJ2-7	TGTGCCAGCAGCTTGGCCGGGGCGGACGAGCAGTACTTC	CASSLAGADEQYF
TRBV7-3	TRBD2	15	few	TRBJ2-1	TGTGCCAGCAGCTCCAGGACTAGCGGATACAATGAGCAGTTCTTC	CASSSRTSGYNEQFF
TRBV2	TRBD2	19	NA	TRBJ2-1	TGTGCCAGCAGTGATTGGACTAGCGGGAGGGCCACAGATTACAATGAGCAGTTCTTC	CASSDWTSGRATDYNEQFF
TRBV3-1	NA	16	few	TRBJ2-3	TGTGCCAGCAGCCAAGTGTCCGGGTTGGGCACAGATACGCAGTATTTT	CASSQVSGLGTDTQYF
TRBV20-1	NA	13	NA	TRBJ2-7	TGCAGTGCTCGCAGGGTTGGGTCCTACGAGCAGTACTTC	CSARRVGSYEQYF
TRBV15	NA	16	NA	TRBJ2-7	TGTGCCACCAGCAGAGGTCTGGTCGGGTTCTCCTACGAGCAGTACTTC	CATSRGLVGFSYEQYF
TRBV6-1	NA	15	many	TRBJ1-4	TGTGCCAGCAGTGAAGGAATTGCAACTAATGAAAAACTGTTTTTT	CASSEGIATNEKLFF
TRBV3-1	NA	15	many	TRBJ2-7	TGTGCCAGCAGCCGCGGGTTAGCGGTCTCCTACGAGCAGTACTTC	CASSRGLAVSYEQYF
TRBV9	NA	17	many	TRBJ2-2	TGTGCCAGCAGCCAATCGATTCGGGAGTCGAACACCGGGGAGCTGTTTTTT	CASSQSIRESNTGELFF
TRBV5-5	TRBD2	14	NA	TRBJ2-1	TGTGCCAGCAGTAGCGGGAGGGCCTTCGATGAGCAGTTCTTC	CASSSGRAFDEQFF
TRBV7-9	NA	12	NA	TRBJ2-1	TGTGCCAGCAGCTCCAACCCTTTTGCGCAGTTCTTC	CASSSNPFAQFF
TRBV4-1	NA	17	many	TRBJ1-3	TGCGCCAGCACCAAAGGGGCTCAGGGGAGCTCTGGAAACACCATATATTTT	CASTKGAQGSSGNTIYF
TRBV19	NA	13	NA	TRBJ2-1	TGTGCCAGCAGGGGCCGTTCCTACAATGAGCAGTTCTTC	CASRGRSYNEQFF
TRBV7-2	NA	15	NA	TRBJ1-1	TGTGCCGGCAGTCCATTCCCCACCAGGCCCCCTGAAGCTTTCTTT	CAGSPFPTRPPEAFF
TRBV9	NA	15	NA	TRBJ2-1	TGTGCCAGCAGCGTAGCTATCTCCTCCTACAATGAGCAGTTCTTC	CASSVAISSYNEQFF
TRBV6-2/TRBV6-3	TRBD2	15	NA	TRBJ2-3	TGTGCCAGCAGTCCCGGGACTAGGAGATGGGATACGCAGTATTTT	CASSPGTRRWDTQYF
TRBV29-1	TRBD1	13	NA	TRBJ2-7	TGCAGCGTCCTGACAGGGGTTGACTACGAGCAGTACTTC	CSVLTGVDYEQYF
TRBV4-1	NA	15	NA	TRBJ2-1	TGCGCCAGCAGCCAAGTAGACGGGGCGCCCAATGAGCAGTTCTTC	CASSQVDGAPNEQFF
TRBV27	NA	15	NA	TRBJ1-6	TGTGCCAGCAGTTACGCCCGGGACGGAAATTCATCCCTCCACTTT	CASSYARDGNSSLHF
TRBV10-3	TRBD2	15	many	TRBJ2-1	TGTGCCATCAGTGCGAGCGGGAGTGGGGTCAATGAGCAGTTCTTC	CAISASGSGVNEQFF
TRBV12-3/TRBV12-4	NA	13	many	TRBJ2-5	TGTGCCAGCAGTTTAGTCCTCGAAGAGACCCAGTACTTC	CASSLVLEETQYF
TRBV7-3	NA	14	many	TRBJ2-2	TGTGCCAGCAGCCCGACTGGGGGCGGACGGGAGCTGTTTTTT	CASSPTGGGRELFF
TRBV4-2	NA	12	few	TRBJ2-7	TGTGCCAGCAGCCCAGACTCCTACGAGCAGTACTTC	CASSPDSYEQYF
TRBV7-3	NA	13	many	TRBJ2-7	TGTGCCAGCAGCTTAAGATATGGCGTTGAGCAGTACTTC	CASSLRYGVEQYF
TRBV18	TRBD1	15	NA	TRBJ1-1	TGTGCCAGCTCACCCGAACAGGGGGTGGGCACTGAAGCTTTCTTT	CASSPEQGVGTEAFF
TRBV6-6	TRBD2	15	NA	TRBJ2-1	TGTGCCAGCAGTTATGGCAGCGGGGTATACAATGAGCAGTTCTTC	CASSYGSGVYNEQFF
TRBV6-6	TRBD1	15	NA	TRBJ2-1	TGTGCCAGCAGTTACCTCGGACAGGGCTACAATGAGCAGTTCTTC	CASSYLGQGYNEQFF
TRBV10-3	TRBD1	15	NA	TRBJ2-3	TGTGCCATCAGTGAACAGGGGTCAGAGGCAGATACGCAGTATTTT	CAISEQGSEADTQYF
TRBV7-9	NA	10	many	TRBJ2-3	TGTGCCAGCGTCCGAGATACGCAGTATTTT	CASVRDTQYF
TRBV7-6	TRBD1	14	NA	TRBJ2-7	TGTGCCAGCAGCCTGCTGACAGGGCATGGTGAGCAGTACTTC	CASSLLTGHGEQYF
TRBV6-1	NA	14	many	TRBJ1-1	TGTGCCAGCAGACTCGAGGGGGAAGGAACTGAAGCTTTCTTT	CASRLEGEGTEAFF
TRBV13	NA	14	many	TRBJ2-7	TGTGCCAGCAGCTTAGGGGTCAAGTCCTACGAGCAGTACTTC	CASSLGVKSYEQYF
TRBV15	TRBD2	19	many	TRBJ2-1	TGTGCCACCAGCAGAGATGTAGCGGGAGGGCCAGGGGAATACAATGAGCAGTTCTTC	CATSRDVAGGPGEYNEQFF
TRBV4-2	TRBD2	15	few	TRBJ2-1	TGTGCCAGCAGCCGCGAGCGGGAGGTTTACAATGAGCAGTTCTTC	CASSREREVYNEQFF
TRBV12-3/TRBV12-4	NA	14	few	TRBJ1-6	TGTGCCAGCAGCTTGACAGGAGTCGATTCACCCCTCCACTTT	CASSLTGVDSPLHF
TRBV20-1	NA	17	few	TRBJ2-1	TGCAGTGCCTACAGGGGACTAGGGTTTGGCTCCTACAATGAGCAGTTCTTC	CSAYRGLGFGSYNEQFF
TRBV11-2	NA	13	few	TRBJ2-3	TGTGCCAGCAGCTTAGTAGGGGCCGATACGCAGTATTTT	CASSLVGADTQYF
TRBV5-1	TRBD1	12	many	TRBJ1-6	TGCGCCAGCAGCAGAACGGGACAGGACCTCCACTTT	CASSRTGQDLHF
TRBV6-1	NA	14	NA	TRBJ2-7	TGTGCCAGCAGTGAACAGGTCTTCGCCTACGAGCAGTACTTC	CASSEQVFAYEQYF
TRBV5-1	NA	16	NA	TRBJ1-5	TGCGCCAGCAGCTTGGCTAAGGCAGACAGCAATCAGCCCCAGCATTTT	CASSLAKADSNQPQHF
TRBV6-1	TRBD2	15	many	TRBJ2-7	TGTGCCAGCAGTGAGGTTAGCGGGAGCTCCTACGAGCAGTACTTC	CASSEVSGSSYEQYF
TRBV6-5	NA	17	many	TRBJ2-5	TGTGCCAGCAGTACAAGTTTGCAGGGAAGTGATCAAGAGACCCAGTACTTC	CASSTSLQGSDQETQYF
TRBV4-2	NA	16	many	TRBJ2-3	TGTGCCAGCAGAGAGGCAAGGCGGAGCAGGGCAGATACGCAGTATTTT	CASREARRSRADTQYF
TRBV24-1	NA	14	NA	TRBJ2-7	TGTGCCACCAGTGAAAGGGACGGATACCTAGGGCAGTACTTC	CATSERDGYLGQYF
TRBV27	NA	14	NA	TRBJ2-2	TGTGCCAGCAGTTTGGAGGAAAGGACCGGGGAGCTGTTTTTT	CASSLEERTGELFF
TRBV6-4	NA	13	many	TRBJ1-1	TGTGCCAGCAGGGGGGGTGTGAACACTGAAGCTTTCTTT	CASRGGVNTEAFF
TRBV20-1	NA	15	many	TRBJ2-1	TGCAGTGCTAGAGATCGAGTTTCCCCCTACAATGAGCAGTTCTTC	CSARDRVSPYNEQFF
TRBV4-2	NA	19	NA	TRBJ1-3	TGTGCCAGCAGCCAAGTGGCCGTCGGGGGGGGTAGCTCTGGAAACACCATATATTTT	CASSQVAVGGGSSGNTIYF
TRBV29-1	TRBD2	14	NA	TRBJ2-1	TGCAGCGTTAGACTAGCGGGAATCTACAATGAGCAGTTCTTC	CSVRLAGIYNEQFF
TRBV7-6	NA	15	few	TRBJ2-5	TGTGCCAGCAGCAATATAGCAGACCTGGGGGAGACCCAGTACTTC	CASSNIADLGETQYF
TRBV12-3/TRBV12-4	TRBD1	13	NA	TRBJ1-2	TGTGCCAGCAGTCCACGGACAGGGGATGGCTACACCTTC	CASSPRTGDGYTF
TRBV6-5	TRBD1	15	NA	TRBJ1-2	TGTGCCAGCAGTTACGGTACAGGGGGATATTATGGCTACACCTTC	CASSYGTGGYYGYTF
TRBV5-1	NA	15	NA	TRBJ2-2	TGCGCCAGCAGCCTTCGGGACTCACGAACCGGGGAGCTGTTTTTT	CASSLRDSRTGELFF
TRBV4-2	NA	15	few	TRBJ2-7	TGTGCCAGCAGCCAAGCCGGGACTGGCTCCTACGAGCAGTACTTC	CASSQAGTGSYEQYF
TRBV12-3/TRBV12-4	NA	14	many	TRBJ1-1	TGTGCCAGCAGTTTACCCAGGGCTGGCACTGAAGCTTTCTTT	CASSLPRAGTEAFF